The 15 T cell receptor beta chains below come from one sample, sequenced in a study of blood T cells in healthy people across ages. Using a J-beta primer mix together with a sample-barcoded 5' primer, a second PCR was run for about 6 to 12 cycles. TCRdb reprocessed the 5' RACE reads via MiXCR and lists one record per CDR3 protein. Here the sample spans more than 800,000 distinct CDR3 sequences, 25% to 35% being singletons. The sequenced material came from blood. These receptors all come from an elderly woman in good health.

The gene calls are TRBV6-6 and TRBJ1-2; D call uncertain. With 2 bases removed from V and 4 bases from J, the gap between germline ends came to 8 bases. CDR1 and CDR2 (germline): MNHNY, SVGAGI (reference sequence). The CDR3 extends over 13 amino acids. Written as DNA, the CDR3 is TGTGCCAGCAGTTACGGAGGGTTCTATGGCTACACCTTC. Translation gives CASSYGGFYGYTF.

This clonotype was seen ten or more times. The genes are TRBV5-5 and TRBJ2-5; weak D call: TRBD1 (6 bases). The CDR3 totals 15 residues. The ends were cut back, 4 bases at V and 5 bases at J, with 18 bases in the middle. The V gene's germline CDR1 is SGHKS and CDR2 YYEKEE (reference sequence). CDR3 DNA sequence: TGTGCCAGCAGCGCAGTACAGGGCTTTCTGGAGACCCAGTACTTC. Translated: CASSAVQGFLETQYF.

As to this clonotype: It may be a read error: a sequence one base away is much more abundant. The V call is TRBV7-9, the J call TRBJ2-7, with a possible D match to TRBD2 (6 bases). V was pared by 5 bases and J by 2 bases, with 16 bases between. CDR3 size: 15 residues. Germline V gene sequence: CDR1 SEHNR, CDR2 FQNEAQ (reference sequence). The CDR3 bases are TGTGCCAGCAGCCGAGCGGGCGGCGGGGCCTACGAGCAGTACTTC. It is translated as CASSRAGGGAYEQYF.

This clonotype was counted between two and nine times. A read error may produce the germline difference seen at one junction end. CDR3 region: CASSESGGDYSEQFF. For the CDR3, the DNA is TGTGCCAGCAGCGAAAGCGGGGGGGATTACAGTGAGCAGTTCTTC. The chain employs TRBV3-1 and TRBJ2-1; TRBD2 agrees at 10 bases. The CDR3 sequence is 15 residues long. Germline lookup yields CDR1 LGHDT and CDR2 YNNKEL (reference sequence).

This sequence joins TRBV5-1 and TRBJ1-1; the match to TRBD1 covers 7 bases. The V gene end was trimmed by 7 bases and the J gene end by 11 bases; junction bases not matched to a gene: 14. There are 13 residues in the CDR3. The germline V gene has CDR1 SGHRS and CDR2 YFSETQ. This CDR3 reads CASGRGGTDEAFF. Written as DNA, the CDR3 is TGCGCCAGCGGTCGCGGAGGGACAGATGAGGCTTTCTTT.

This clonotype has a count of ten or more. J is TRBJ2-3 and V is TRBV7-2; 7 bases map to TRBD2. Germline trimming cut 5 bases from V and 1 base from J; bases unmatched to any gene: 6. The CDR3 covers 15 residues. Germline V gene data show CDR1 as SGHTA and CDR2 as FQGNSA. In DNA form, the CDR3 reads TGTGCCAGCAGCATAATGAGCGGGGGCACAGATACGCAGTATTTT. This encodes CASSIMSGGTDTQYF.

With regard to this clonotype: A much larger clone lies a single base off, so this may be a read error. This chain's CDR3 is CTSSLRRVGPYGYTF. The CDR3 nucleotides are TGTACCAGCAGCTTGCGGCGTGTGGGTCCCTATGGCTACACCTTC. The chain combines TRBV7-2 with TRBJ1-2; D remains unclear. Germline CDR1 SGHTA, CDR2 FQGNSA. The ends were cut back, 3 bases at V and 4 bases at J, with 15 bases in the middle. CDR3 size: 15 residues.

The chain has TRBV20-1 and TRBJ2-3; 7 bases match TRBD2. Trimming cost V 6 bases and J 6 bases; bases outside gene matches: 15. This CDR3 has 15 amino acids. Germline V gene sequence: CDR1 DFQATT, CDR2 SNEGSKA (reference sequence). The CDR3 spells CSARPLAAFLDTQYF. In DNA form, the CDR3 reads TGCAGTGCCCGACCCCTAGCGGCGTTTTTGGATACGCAGTATTTT.

The chain joins TRBV6-2 or TRBV6-3 to TRBJ2-2, with D possibly being TRBD2 (6 bases). The germline V gene has CDR1 MNHEY and CDR2 SVGEGT. Trimming removed 6 bases at V and 2 bases at J, with 10 bases between. The CDR3 runs 14 residues. CDR3 sequence (DNA): TGTGCCAGCAGCCTAGCGATTAACACCGGGGAGCTGTTTTTT. Protein sequence: CASSLAINTGELFF.

The J gene is TRBJ1-2, the V gene TRBV3-1; 7 bases fit TRBD1. CDR3 length equals 15 residues. Germline-derived CDR1 and CDR2 are LGHDT and YNNKEL (reference sequence). V lost 4 bases to trimming and J lost 8 bases; unmatched junction nucleotides: 13. The CDR3 reads CASSPSQGVLSGYTF. Written as DNA, the CDR3 is TGTGCCAGCAGCCCCTCCCAGGGGGTCCTCTCCGGCTACACCTTC.

In its sample, this clonotype was seen a few times. The CDR3 DNA is TGTGCCTGGAATATGCAGGTGGGAGAGACCCAGTACTTC. This gives the protein CAWNMQVGETQYF. J is TRBJ2-5 and V is TRBV30; D is undetermined. There are 13 residues in the CDR3. Deletions cut 4 bases from V and 4 bases from J, with 13 bases between. Germline V lookup: CDR1 GTSNPN, CDR2 SVGIG (reference sequence).

This clonotype was seen ten or more times. The V gene is TRBV12-3 or TRBV12-4, the J gene TRBJ1-2; 8 nucleotides align to TRBD1. J lost 3 bases, V lost 2 bases, and 8 bases had no gene match. This CDR3 is built from 16 residues. In DNA form, the CDR3 reads TGTGCCAGCAGTTTAATGACAGGGGCTCGACACTATGGCTACACCTTC. It yields the protein CASSLMTGARHYGYTF.

This clonotype appeared many times. V is TRBV5-1 and J is TRBJ2-5; 10 bases agree with TRBD2. The CDR3 is made up of 15 amino acids. Germline CDR1 is SGHRS and CDR2 is YFSETQ. With 4 bases clipped from V and 2 bases from J, the junction kept 5 bases outside the gene matches. CDR3 bases: TGCGCCAGCAGCCCGGGACTAGCGCGTCAAGAGACCCAGTACTTC. As protein: CASSPGLARQETQYF.

Comment on this clonotype: The junction differs from germline at one of its ends, possibly a read error. The chain has TRBV7-2 and TRBJ2-3; 10 bases agree with TRBD2. Germline CDR1 reads SGHTA; CDR2 reads FQGNSA. The CDR3 totals 16 residues. This CDR3 is CAGSLSLAGGTDTQYF. The CDR3 nucleotides are TGTGCCGGCAGCTTGAGCCTAGCGGGGGGCACAGATACGCAGTATTTT.

A remark on this clonotype: One junction end disagrees with the germline gene, perhaps due to a read error. The chain carries TRBV6-5 and TRBJ2-5, with D perhaps matching TRBD1 (6 bases). Germline loops: CDR1 MNHEY, CDR2 SVGAGI. This CDR3 region has 15 residues. Here the CDR3 reads CASSYSRQAQEAQYF. The DNA for the CDR3 is TGTGCCAGCAGTTACTCTAGACAGGCCCAAGAGGCCCAGTACTTC.